This T cell receptor beta chain comes out of a study of T-cell reconstitution after alpha-beta-depleted transplantation in children. Broader study findings: Among T cells one year after transplant, newly produced cells accounted for most counts and diversity.

Points on this clonotype: Its target is unknown.

Using unique molecular identifiers, the investigators prepared the TCRbeta library. TCRdb reanalysed the PCR reads using MiXCR and keeps one entry per CDR3 protein. The sample includes 540,000 or so distinct CDR3 sequences, 23% of them seen just once. Germline V gene data show CDR1 as MNHEY and CDR2 as SVGAGI. The length of the CDR3 is 14 residues. Trimming left V 3 bases short and J 7 bases short, with 13 bases between. This sequence was found in a boy under three years old who had a stem cell transplant for acute myeloid leukemia, so the T cells may come from the graft donor. The sequences come from PBMCs, mostly from graft donor cells, collected 360 days after TCRalphabeta/CD19-depleted stem cell transplant. The chain uses TRBV6-5 and TRBJ1-5, with a weak D call TRBD1 (5 bases). The chain's CDR3 is CASSYPGGGQPQHF. In DNA, the CDR3 is TGTGCCAGCAGTTATCCGGGGGGAGGACAGCCCCAGCATTTT.